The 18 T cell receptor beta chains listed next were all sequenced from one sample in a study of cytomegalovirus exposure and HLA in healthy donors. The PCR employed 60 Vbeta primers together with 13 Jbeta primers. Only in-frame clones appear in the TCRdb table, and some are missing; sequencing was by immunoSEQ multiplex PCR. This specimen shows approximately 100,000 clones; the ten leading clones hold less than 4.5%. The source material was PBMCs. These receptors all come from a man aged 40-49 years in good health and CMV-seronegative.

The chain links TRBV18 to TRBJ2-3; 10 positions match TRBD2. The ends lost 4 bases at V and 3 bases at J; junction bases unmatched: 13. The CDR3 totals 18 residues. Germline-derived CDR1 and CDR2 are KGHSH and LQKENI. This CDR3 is CASSLWTLAGGRTDTQYF. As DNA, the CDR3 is TGTGCCAGCTCACTATGGACATTAGCGGGAGGAAGGACAGATACGCAGTATTTT.

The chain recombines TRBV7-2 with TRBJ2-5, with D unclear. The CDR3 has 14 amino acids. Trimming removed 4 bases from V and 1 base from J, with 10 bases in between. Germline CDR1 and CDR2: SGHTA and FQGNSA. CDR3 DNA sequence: TGTGCCAGCAGCTCCTCAAGAGCCCAAGAGACCCAGTACTTC. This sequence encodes CASSSSRAQETQYF.

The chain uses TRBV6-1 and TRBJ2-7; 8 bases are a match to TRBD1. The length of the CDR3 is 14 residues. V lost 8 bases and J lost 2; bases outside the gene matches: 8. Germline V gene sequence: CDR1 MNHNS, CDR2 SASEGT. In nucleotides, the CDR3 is TGTGCCAGCCACTTTGGACAGGGCCCCTACGAGCAGTACTTC. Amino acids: CASHFGQGPYEQYF.

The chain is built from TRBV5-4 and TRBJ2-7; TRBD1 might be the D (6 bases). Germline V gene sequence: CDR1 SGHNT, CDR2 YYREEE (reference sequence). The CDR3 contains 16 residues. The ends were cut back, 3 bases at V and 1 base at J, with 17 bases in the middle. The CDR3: CASSSSRQDLSYEQYF. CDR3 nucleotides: TGTGCCAGCAGCTCCTCTCGACAGGATCTATCCTACGAGCAGTACTTC. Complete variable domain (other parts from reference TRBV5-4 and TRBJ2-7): ETGVTQSPTHLIKTRGQQVTLRCSSQSGHNTVSWYQQALGQGPQFIFQYYREEENGRGNFPPRFSGLQFPNYSSELNVNALELDDSALYLCASSSSRQDLSYEQYFGPGTRLTVT.

The DNA of the CDR3 is TGTGCCACCAGCAGAGGTACAGGGGTGGGGTACGAGCAGTACTTC. Translated, it gives CATSRGTGVGYEQYF. The rearrangement uses TRBV15 and TRBJ2-7; TRBD1 aligns across 7 bases. Losses at the gene ends were 1 base for V and 4 bases for J; bases not matched to a gene: 7. The CDR3 sequence is 15 residues long. Per the germline V gene, CDR1 is LNHNV and CDR2 is YYDKDF (reference sequence).

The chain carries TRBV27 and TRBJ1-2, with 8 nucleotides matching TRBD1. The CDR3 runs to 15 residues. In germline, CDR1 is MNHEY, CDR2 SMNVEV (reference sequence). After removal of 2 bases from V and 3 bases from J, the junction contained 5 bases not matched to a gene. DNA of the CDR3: TGTGCCAGCAGTTTAACCCAGGGGGCGGACTATGGCTACACCTTC. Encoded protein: CASSLTQGADYGYTF.

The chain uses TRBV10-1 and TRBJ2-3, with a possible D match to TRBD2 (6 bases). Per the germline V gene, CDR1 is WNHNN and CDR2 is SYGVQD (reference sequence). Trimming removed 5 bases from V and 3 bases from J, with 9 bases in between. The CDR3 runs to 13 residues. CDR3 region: CASSRDLTDTQYF. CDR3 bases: TGCGCCAGCAGTAGGGACTTAACAGATACGCAGTATTTT.

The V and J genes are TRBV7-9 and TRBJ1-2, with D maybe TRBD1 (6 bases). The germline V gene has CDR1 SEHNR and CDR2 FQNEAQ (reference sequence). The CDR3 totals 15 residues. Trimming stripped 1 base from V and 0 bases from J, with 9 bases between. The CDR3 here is CASSLGDRPNYGYTF. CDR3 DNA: TGTGCCAGCAGCTTAGGTGACAGGCCTAACTATGGCTACACCTTC.

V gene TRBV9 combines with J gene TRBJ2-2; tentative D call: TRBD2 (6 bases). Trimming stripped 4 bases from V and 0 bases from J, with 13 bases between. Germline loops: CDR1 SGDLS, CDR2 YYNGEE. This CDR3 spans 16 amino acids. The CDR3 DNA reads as TGTGCCAGCAGCAACCAAATAGCGGCGAACACCGGGGAGCTGTTTTTT. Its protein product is CASSNQIAANTGELFF.

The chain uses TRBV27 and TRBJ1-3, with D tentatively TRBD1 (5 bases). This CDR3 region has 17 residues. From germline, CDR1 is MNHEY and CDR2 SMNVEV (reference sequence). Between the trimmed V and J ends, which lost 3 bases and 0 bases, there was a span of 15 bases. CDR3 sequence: CASSLSLPGPSGNTIYF. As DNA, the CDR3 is TGTGCCAGCAGTTTGTCTCTTCCAGGGCCCTCTGGAAACACCATATATTTT.

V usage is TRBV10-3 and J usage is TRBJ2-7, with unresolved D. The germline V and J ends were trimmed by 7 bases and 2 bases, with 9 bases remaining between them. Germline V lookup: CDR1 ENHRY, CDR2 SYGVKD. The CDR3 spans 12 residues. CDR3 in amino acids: CAITAGPYEQYF. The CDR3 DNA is TGTGCCATCACGGCAGGTCCCTACGAGCAGTACTTC.

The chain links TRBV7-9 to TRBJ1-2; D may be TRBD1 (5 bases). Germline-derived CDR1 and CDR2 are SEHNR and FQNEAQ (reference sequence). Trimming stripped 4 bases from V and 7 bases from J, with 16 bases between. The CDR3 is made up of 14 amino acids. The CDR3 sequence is CASSSYFPGAGYTF. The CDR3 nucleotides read TGTGCCAGCAGCTCCTATTTCCCTGGGGCTGGCTACACCTTC.

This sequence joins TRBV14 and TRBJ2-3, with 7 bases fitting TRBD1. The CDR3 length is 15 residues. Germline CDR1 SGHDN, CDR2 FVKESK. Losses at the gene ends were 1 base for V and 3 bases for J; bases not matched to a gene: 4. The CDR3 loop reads CASSQGPGGTDTQYF. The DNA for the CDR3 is TGTGCCAGCAGCCAAGGTCCAGGGGGTACAGATACGCAGTATTTT.

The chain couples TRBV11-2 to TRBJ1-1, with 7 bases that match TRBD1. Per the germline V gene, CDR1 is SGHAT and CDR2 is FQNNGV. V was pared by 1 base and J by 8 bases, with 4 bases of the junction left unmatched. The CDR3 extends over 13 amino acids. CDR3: CASSLAQGLEAFF. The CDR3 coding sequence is TGTGCCAGCAGCTTAGCACAGGGGCTGGAAGCTTTCTTT.

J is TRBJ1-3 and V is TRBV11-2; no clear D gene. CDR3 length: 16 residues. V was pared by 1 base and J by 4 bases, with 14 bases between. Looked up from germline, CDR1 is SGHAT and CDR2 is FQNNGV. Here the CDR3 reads CASSLGRQRQGNTIYF. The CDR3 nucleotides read TGTGCCAGCAGCTTAGGTCGCCAGCGTCAAGGAAACACCATATATTTT.

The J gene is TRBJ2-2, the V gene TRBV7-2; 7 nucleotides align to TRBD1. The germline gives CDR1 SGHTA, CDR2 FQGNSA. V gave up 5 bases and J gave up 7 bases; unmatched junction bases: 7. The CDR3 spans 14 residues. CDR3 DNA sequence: TGTGCCAGCAGCCCCGGACAGGCCAGCGGGGAGCTGTTTTTT. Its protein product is CASSPGQASGELFF.

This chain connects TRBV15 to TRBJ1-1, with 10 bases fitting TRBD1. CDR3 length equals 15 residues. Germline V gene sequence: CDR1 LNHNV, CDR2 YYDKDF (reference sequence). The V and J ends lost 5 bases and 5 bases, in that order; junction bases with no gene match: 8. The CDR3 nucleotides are TGTGCCACCAGCTCGGGACAGGGGCTTACAACTGAAGCTTTCTTT. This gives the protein CATSSGQGLTTEAFF. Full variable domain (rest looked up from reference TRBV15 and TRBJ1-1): DAMVIQNPRYQVTQFGKPVTLSCSQTLNHNVMYWYQQKSSQAPKLLFHYYDKDFNNEADTPDNFQSRRPNTSFCFLDIRSPGLGDTAMYLCATSSGQGLTTEAFFGQGTRLTVV.

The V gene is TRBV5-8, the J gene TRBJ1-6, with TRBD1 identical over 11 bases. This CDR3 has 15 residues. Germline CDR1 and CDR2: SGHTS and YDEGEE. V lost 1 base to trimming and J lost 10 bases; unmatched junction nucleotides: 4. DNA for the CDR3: TGTGCCAGCAGCTTGTGGACAGGGGGCCAATCACCCCTCCACTTT. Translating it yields CASSLWTGGQSPLHF.